This T cell receptor (beta chain) was identified during a study of cytomegalovirus exposure and HLA in healthy donors. Study conclusions and caveats: Later on, a genetic analysis was performed. It linked a missense variant in DCLRE1C with V- and J-gene trimming of TCR beta. Both high specificity and high sensitivity reportedly marked the classifier's diagnosis of cytomegalovirus status. Cytomegalovirus-associated status was assigned to approximately 160 TCR beta chains.

A remark on this clone: Its antigen is currently unknown.

The PCR used 60 Vbeta and 13 Jbeta primers. The repertoire was sequenced with immunoSEQ multiplex PCR; TCRdb's copy has only in-frame clones and lacks some. The table lists about 170,000 clones, 65% to 85% of them singletons. Germline values: CDR1 SGHAT, CDR2 FQDESV (reference sequence). V lost 0 bases and J 3 bases, leaving 11 bases between the germline ends. The CDR3 has 15 amino acids. The specimen sequenced was PBMCs. The sequence was obtained from a man in his forties in good health and CMV-seropositive. The V call is TRBV11-1, the J call TRBJ1-1; possibly TRBD1 for D (5 bases). The chain's CDR3 is CASSLASGQYTEAFF. The DNA of the CDR3 is TGTGCCAGCAGCTTAGCCTCTGGACAATACACTGAAGCTTTCTTT. The full variable domain, completed using reference TRBV11-1 and TRBJ1-1, is EAEVAQSPRYKITEKSQAVAFWCDPISGHATLYWYRQILGQGPELLVQFQDESVVDDSQLPKDRFSAERLKGVDSTLKIQPAELGDSAMYLCASSLASGQYTEAFFGQGTRLTVV.